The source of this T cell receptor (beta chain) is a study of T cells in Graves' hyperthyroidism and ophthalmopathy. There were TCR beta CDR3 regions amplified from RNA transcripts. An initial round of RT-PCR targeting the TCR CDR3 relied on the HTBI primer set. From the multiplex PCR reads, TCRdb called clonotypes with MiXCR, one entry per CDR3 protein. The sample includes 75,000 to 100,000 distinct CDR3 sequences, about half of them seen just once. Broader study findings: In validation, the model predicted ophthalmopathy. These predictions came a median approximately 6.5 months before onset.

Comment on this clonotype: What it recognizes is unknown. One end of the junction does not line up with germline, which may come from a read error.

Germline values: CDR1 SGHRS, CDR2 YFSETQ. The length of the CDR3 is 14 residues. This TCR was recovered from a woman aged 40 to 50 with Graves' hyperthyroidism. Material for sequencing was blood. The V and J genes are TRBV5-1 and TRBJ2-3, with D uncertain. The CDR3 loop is CANSLFYGPDTQYF. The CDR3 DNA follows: TGCGCCAACAGCTTGTTTTACGGTCCAGATACGCAGTATTTT.